This TCR beta chain was identified in a study of OX40 agonist ivuxolimab in advanced cancers. On the study more broadly: The study treated patients with ivuxolimab, an agonistic anti-OX40 (CD134) antibody. Patients receiving dose escalation had hepatocellular carcinoma, melanoma, renal cell or head and neck cancer. Three patients, one with hepatocellular carcinoma and two with cutaneous melanoma, responded partially. Study-level findings and limits: CD8+ T cells showed, on average, more clonal expansion than CD4+ cells.

Produced via immunoSEQ multiplex PCR; TCRdb's table is partial and in-frame only. This table holds about 58,000 clones, 91% found once. Worth noting for this clone: Its antigen is not known.

Germline loops: CDR1 SNHLY, CDR2 FYNNEI. The CDR3 spans 14 residues. The V gene end was trimmed by 6 bases and the J gene end by 4 bases; junction bases not matched to a gene: 5. The chain couples TRBV2 to TRBJ1-4, with TRBD1 matching over 7 bases. This receptor was identified in an adult with an advanced solid tumor such as melanoma, head and neck, liver or kidney cancer. The source was CD4+ or CD8+ T cells sorted from blood, collected in a trial of the OX40 agonist ivuxolimab. In DNA form, the CDR3 reads TGTGCCAGCAGGGGGGACAGCATTAATGAAAAACTGTTTTTT. Protein: CASRGDSINEKLFF.